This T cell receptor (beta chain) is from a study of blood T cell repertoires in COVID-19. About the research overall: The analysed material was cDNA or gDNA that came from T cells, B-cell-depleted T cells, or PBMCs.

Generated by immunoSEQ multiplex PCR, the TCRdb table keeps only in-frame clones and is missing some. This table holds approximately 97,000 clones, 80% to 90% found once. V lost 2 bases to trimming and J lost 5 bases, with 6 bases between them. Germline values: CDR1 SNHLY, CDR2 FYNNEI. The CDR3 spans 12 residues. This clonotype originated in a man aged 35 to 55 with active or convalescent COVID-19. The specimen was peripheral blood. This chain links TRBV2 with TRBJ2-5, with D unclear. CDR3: CASSESVETQYF. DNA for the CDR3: TGTGCCAGCAGTGAAAGCGTTGAGACCCAGTACTTC. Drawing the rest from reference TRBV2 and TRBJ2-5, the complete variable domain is EPEVTQTPSHQVTQMGQEVILRCVPISNHLYFYWYRQILGQKVEFLVSFYNNEISEKSEIFDDQFSVERPDGSNFTLKIRSTKLEDSAMYFCASSESVETQYFGPGTRLLVL.